The T cell receptor beta chain under discussion was sequenced for a study of vaccination and CD4 T cells after COVID-19. Study background: The stimulus for the cells was overlapping spike peptides derived from SARS-CoV-2, HCoV-NL63, HCoV-OC43 and HCoV-229E.

The Oncomine TCR Beta short-read assay was what sequenced the DNA obtained from cultured CD4+ T cells. TCRdb itself ran the PCR reads through MiXCR, one entry per CDR3 protein. This table has around 10,000 distinct CDR3 sequences, roughly 73% appearing once. About this clonotype itself: No antigen is known for it.

This CDR3 contains 16 residues. Trimming took off 0 bases at V and 1 base at J, with 12 bases between the two ends. Germline CDR1 and CDR2: LNHNV and YYDKDF (reference sequence). Treatment meaning: roughly nine-day PBMC culture with coronavirus spike peptide pools or control peptides (ViraFEST assay). This chain uses TRBV15 with TRBJ1-1; no clear D. Material: CD4+ T cells from blood, cultured in vitro. This clonotype was sampled from a human donor who had recovered from COVID-19. CDR3 loop: CATSRDHPRGNTEAFF. The CDR3 bases are TGTGCCACCAGCAGAGATCATCCGCGGGGGAACACTGAAGCTTTCTTT.